This T cell receptor beta chain was captured in a study of cytomegalovirus exposure and HLA in healthy donors. General study findings and limits: Using the classifier, cytomegalovirus status was reportedly diagnosed with high specificity and sensitivity. Rare sequences made up most TCRs, while some public TCRs were found in many donors.

In regard to this clone: What it binds is not known.

Sequenced by immunoSEQ multiplex PCR; TCRdb stores in-frame clones only, minus some. The sample lists 260,000 or so clones; approximately 87% were seen once. Trimming took 3 bases from V and 3 from J; bases not matched to a gene: 17. The CDR3 covers 19 residues. Germline assignment: CDR1 SGHTS and CDR2 YDEGEE. The gene calls are TRBV5-8 and TRBJ2-2; 7 nucleotides line up with TRBD1. The clonotype originates from a young man in good health and CMV-seronegative. The sample was PBMCs. CDR3 sequence: CASSSVGTEPRWDTGELFF. The CDR3 coding sequence is TGTGCCAGCAGCTCCGTCGGGACAGAGCCCCGATGGGACACCGGGGAGCTGTTTTTT.